These T cell receptor beta chains were read from a single sample in a study of graft-versus-host responses after intestinal transplantation. Assay: immunoSEQ multiplex PCR; the TCRdb copy retains only in-frame clones and omits some. The sample shows 9,500 to 15,000 clones, over 90% of them seen only once. Source: PBMCs, taken less than 110 days after intestinal transplant. Receptor source: a human patient who received an intestinal transplant, so some T cells may come from the graft donor. Each CDR3 is given with its conserved first and last residue. The D gene is left open where the match is weak. Clone size is not always given. Where it is, it says once, few, many or a class for expanded clones.

TRBJ2-3	TRBV15	NA	TRBD1	TGTGCCACCAGCACTAGAGGGGGCTCAGATACGCAGTATTTT	CATSTRGGSDTQYF
TRBJ2-5	TRBV7-7	NA	TRBD2	TGTGCCAGCAGCTTATTCGGCGGGGGAGGGGAGACCCAGTACTTC	CASSLFGGGGETQYF
TRBJ2-5	TRBV27	NA	TRBD2	TGTGCCAGCAGACCACTAGCGGGACACCAAGAGACCCAGTACTTC	CASRPLAGHQETQYF
TRBJ1-2	TRBV20-1	NA	TRBD1	TGCAGTGCCACAGGGGAATATGGCTACACCTTC	CSATGEYGYTF
TRBJ2-1	TRBV28	NA	NA	TGTGCCAGCAGCTCGGGACTGAATGAGCAGTTCTTC	CASSSGLNEQFF
TRBJ2-2	TRBV5-1	NA	NA	TGCGCCAGCAGCTTGGACATTACGAACACCGGGGAGCTGTTTTTT	CASSLDITNTGELFF
TRBJ2-7	TRBV5-1	NA	TRBD1	TGCGCCAGCAGCTTGGAGGGACAGGGGGTATCCTACGAGCAGTACTTC	CASSLEGQGVSYEQYF
TRBJ2-1	TRBV5-1	NA	TRBD2	TGCGCCAGCAGCTGGACGGGACTAGAGGGCGGGGCTGAGCAGTTCTTC	CASSWTGLEGGAEQFF
TRBJ1-1	TRBV29-1	NA	TRBD1	TGCAGCGTCGAACCACTCCAACAGGGGGTGAGGAACACTGAAGCTTTCTTT	CSVEPLQQGVRNTEAFF
TRBJ2-7	TRBV4-1	NA	NA	TGCGCCAGCAGCCACAGGGTCAGCACCTACGAGCAGTACTTC	CASSHRVSTYEQYF
TRBJ2-7	TRBV6-1	NA	NA	TGTGCCAGCAGTGTCTTAGGACTGGGAAACTCCTACGAGCAGTACTTC	CASSVLGLGNSYEQYF
TRBJ2-5	TRBV19	NA	NA	TGTGCCAGTAGTATAATCCCCCGCAAGAGCGGACAAGAGACCCAGTACTTC	CASSIIPRKSGQETQYF
TRBJ1-5	TRBV12-5	NA	TRBD1	TGTGCTAGTGGTCTGGGACAGTCGGGATCCGATCAGCCCCAGCATTTT	CASGLGQSGSDQPQHF
TRBJ2-1	TRBV29-1	NA	TRBD2	TGCAGCGTTGAAGGGGGACTAGCGGGAGGGCCCTACAATGAGCAGTTCTTC	CSVEGGLAGGPYNEQFF
TRBJ1-1	TRBV11-3	NA	NA	TGTGCCAGCAGCCCCCTCGGCGGGACGGGGGACACTGAAGCTTTCTTT	CASSPLGGTGDTEAFF
TRBJ2-1	TRBV30	NA	NA	TGTGCCTGGAGTGTGGGCGGGTACAATGAGCAGTTCTTC	CAWSVGGYNEQFF
TRBJ1-2	TRBV7-9	once	TRBD1	TGTGCCAGCAGCTTATCCCCGGGACAGGGAACTCCCTATGGCTACACCTTC	CASSLSPGQGTPYGYTF
TRBJ1-3	TRBV5-1	NA	NA	TGCGCCAGCAGCTTGAGGCCATCTACAGAGATCTCTGGAAACACCATATATTTT	CASSLRPSTEISGNTIYF
TRBJ2-1	TRBV27	NA	NA	TGTGCCAGCAGTTTAGGGGTAGGGGGCAATGAGCAGTTCTTC	CASSLGVGGNEQFF
TRBJ1-1	TRBV12-5	NA	NA	TGTGCTAGTGGTTTGCCTCAAATCGGACAGAGTGACACTGAAGCTTTCTTT	CASGLPQIGQSDTEAFF
TRBJ1-1	TRBV6-1	NA	TRBD1	TGTGCCAGCAGTGATCATGGGACAGGGGGCCTTGAAGCTTTCTTT	CASSDHGTGGLEAFF
TRBJ2-1	TRBV7-3	NA	TRBD2	TGTGCCAGCAGCTATGGACTAGCCGATGAGCAGTTCTTC	CASSYGLADEQFF
TRBJ2-7	TRBV9	NA	NA	TGTGCCAGCAGCCCGACGTACGGGAGTAGCTACGAGCAGTACTTC	CASSPTYGSSYEQYF
TRBJ2-7	TRBV6-1	NA	TRBD1	TGTGCCAGCAGTGCAAGGGACAGGACCTACGAGCAGTACTTC	CASSARDRTYEQYF
TRBJ2-1	TRBV4-2	NA	NA	TGTGCCAGCAGCCCCCAGGACTATTCGTCCTACAATGAGCAGTTCTTC	CASSPQDYSSYNEQFF
TRBJ1-4	TRBV2	NA	TRBD1	TGTGCCAGCGGGAAGGGACAGACAACTAATGAAAAACTGTTTTTT	CASGKGQTTNEKLFF
TRBJ2-7	TRBV10-1	NA	NA	TGCGCCAGCAGAATTTTAGGGAGGGGGGGCGAGCAGTACTTC	CASRILGRGGEQYF
TRBJ1-1	TRBV6-1	NA	NA	TGTGCCAGCAGTGAATACTTTAACGGGGGCACTGAAGCTTTCTTT	CASSEYFNGGTEAFF
TRBJ2-1	TRBV6-5	once	TRBD2	TGTGCCAGCAGTTACGGGACTAGCGGGAGAGGGGAGCAGTTCTTC	CASSYGTSGRGEQFF
TRBJ2-7	TRBV4-2	NA	TRBD2	TGTGCCAGCAGCCAACTCTTATCCGGGACTAGCGGGAGAGGGTCCTACGAGCAGTACTTC	CASSQLLSGTSGRGSYEQYF
TRBJ2-3	TRBV13	NA	NA	TGTGCCAGCAGCCCCCGAGATACGCAGTATTTT	CASSPRDTQYF
TRBJ1-1	TRBV29-1	NA	TRBD1	TGCAGCGTTCCCGACAGGGACACTGAAGCTTTCTTT	CSVPDRDTEAFF
TRBJ2-1	TRBV9	few	TRBD2	TGTGCCAGCAGCGTAGACGAGGGACTAGCGGGAGGAGATGAGCAGTTCTTC	CASSVDEGLAGGDEQFF
TRBJ2-7	TRBV7-8	NA	TRBD1	TGTGCCAGCAGTCCCGGGACAGGACCCTACGAGCAGTACTTC	CASSPGTGPYEQYF
TRBJ2-7	TRBV6-1	NA	NA	TGTGCCAGCAGTGAATACTGGGGATCCTACGAGCAGTACTTC	CASSEYWGSYEQYF
TRBJ2-1	TRBV27	NA	TRBD2	TGTGCCAGCAGTTTTCTAGCGGGAGGGCCCAATGAGCAGTTCTTC	CASSFLAGGPNEQFF